The entry that follows covers one T cell receptor (beta chain) sequence. The CDR3 has 16 amino acids. Germline V gene sequence: CDR1 LGHDT, CDR2 YNNKEL (reference sequence). Trimming took off 4 bases at V and 2 bases at J, with 17 bases between the two ends. The data belong to a study of blood T cell repertoires in COVID-19. On the study more broadly: Spain, Italy and the United States supplied samples that represented acute and convalescent COVID-19. From T cells, B-cell-depleted T cells, or PBMCs came the material, which was cDNA or gDNA.

Per the original data handling: Cell counts per sample came from amplifying reference gene primers. Data came from immunoSEQ multiplex PCR; TCRdb stores just in-frame clones and leaves some out. V and J calls and clone size follow that table, whereas D and trimming were derived from the DNA. The sample has more than 100,000 clones; 84% are singletons. Study members were between roughly 18 and 100 years old and lived in fewer than 30 US regions. Sequenced input: PBMCs or T cells enriched from blood (not recorded which). The TCR sequence derives from a woman under 40 who had recovered from COVID-19. The chain links TRBV3-1 (or the pseudogene TRBV3-2) to TRBJ1-2; TRBD1 might be the D (6 bases). This chain's CDR3 is CASSPPGTLRNYGYTF. As DNA, the CDR3 is TGTGCCAGCAGCCCCCCCGGGACACTTAGGAACTATGGCTACACCTTC.